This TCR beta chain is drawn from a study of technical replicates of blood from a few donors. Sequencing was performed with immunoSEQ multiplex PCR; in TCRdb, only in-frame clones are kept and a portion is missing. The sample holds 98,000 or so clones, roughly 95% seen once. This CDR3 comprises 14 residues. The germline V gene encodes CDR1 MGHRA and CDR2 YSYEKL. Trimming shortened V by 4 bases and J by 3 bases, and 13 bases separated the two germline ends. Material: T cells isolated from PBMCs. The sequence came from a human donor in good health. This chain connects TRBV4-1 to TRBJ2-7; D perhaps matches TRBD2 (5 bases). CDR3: CASSPRDTHYEQYF. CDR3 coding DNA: TGCGCCAGCAGCCCCCGGGATACTCACTACGAGCAGTACTTC.